The text below deals with one T cell receptor (beta chain). The CDR3 has 15 residues. With 3 bases clipped from V and 5 bases from J, the junction kept 6 bases outside the gene matches. Germline V gene data show CDR1 as SGHRS and CDR2 as YFSETQ. This specimen belongs to a study of blood T cell repertoires in COVID-19. Study background: The United States, Italy and Spain were the sources of the acute and convalescent COVID-19 samples.

Original analysis: Amplified reference gene primers provided the basis for estimating nucleated cell counts. Sequencing was performed with immunoSEQ multiplex PCR; in TCRdb, only in-frame clones are kept and a portion is missing. V and J calls and clone size follow that table, whereas D and trimming were derived from the DNA. The table shows 65,000 to 90,000 clones, with roughly 86% occurring only once. The sequencing input was peripheral blood. This receptor was obtained from a man aged 45-65 years with active COVID-19. V usage is TRBV5-1 and J usage is TRBJ2-2; 8 nucleotides match TRBD1. CDR3 region: CASSSATGGTGELFF. The CDR3 coding sequence is TGCGCCAGCAGCTCGGCTACAGGGGGTACCGGGGAGCTGTTTTTT.